The 23 T cell receptor beta chains reported below all come from one sample, sequenced in a study of immune evolution from preneoplasia to lung adenocarcinoma. Measured with immunoSEQ multiplex PCR; TCRdb has only the in-frame clones, and not every one. The data show around 6,000 clones, around 73% seen once. The sequencing input was FFPE lung adenocarcinoma in situ tissue. Source of these receptors: a donor of 70 years or more with lung adenocarcinoma.

This clone was picked up a small number of times. V gene TRBV11-3 combines with J gene TRBJ2-7, with a weak D call TRBD1 (6 bases). The V end was cut by 3 bases, the J end by 2 bases, with 11 bases between. CDR1 and CDR2 (germline): SGHNT, YENEEA. This CDR3 region has 14 residues. The CDR3 region has the DNA TGTGCCAGCAGCTTTTGGGGGCAGACCTACGAGCAGTACTTC. Its protein is CASSFWGQTYEQYF.

The V gene is TRBV5-6, the J gene TRBJ1-4; the D gene is possibly TRBD1 (6 bases). Germline V gene data show CDR1 as SGHDT and CDR2 as YYEEEE. Trimming stripped 2 bases from V and 1 base from J, with 12 bases between. The CDR3 extends over 16 amino acids. The CDR3 region has the DNA TGTGCCAGCAGCTTTAGGGGGTTTTTAACTAATGAAAAACTGTTTTTT. As protein: CASSFRGFLTNEKLFF.

The rearrangement links TRBV11-3 to TRBJ2-7; D is unresolved. With 0 bases removed from V and 6 bases from J, the gap between germline ends came to 6 bases. Germline V gene sequence: CDR1 SGHNT, CDR2 YENEEA. The CDR3 has 12 residues. CDR3 bases: TGTGCCAGCAGCTTAGAGTCCGGCGAGCAGTACTTC. Amino acid sequence: CASSLESGEQYF.

The V call is TRBV6-5, the J call TRBJ1-1, with D maybe TRBD1 (5 bases). CDR1 and CDR2 (germline): MNHEY, SVGAGI. The CDR3 has 16 residues. The V end was cut by 0 bases, the J end by 4 bases, with 15 bases between. CDR3 sequence: CASSYSMQGVGTEAFF. In DNA form, the CDR3 reads TGTGCCAGCAGTTACTCGATGCAGGGCGTAGGCACTGAAGCTTTCTTT.

V gene TRBV28 combines with J gene TRBJ1-2; TRBD1 is a possible D gene (6 bases). The CDR3 length is 13 residues. In germline, CDR1 is MDHEN, CDR2 SYDVKM. V dropped 2 bases and J dropped 4 bases, with 8 bases sitting between them. The CDR3 spells CASSLPRGYGYTF. As DNA, the CDR3 is TGTGCCAGCAGTTTACCCAGGGGCTATGGCTACACCTTC.

The chain couples TRBV28 to TRBJ1-5; 9 nucleotides line up with TRBD1. CDR3 length equals 21 residues. CDR1 MDHEN and CDR2 SYDVKM come from the germline V gene. V lost 5 bases, J lost 0 bases, and 20 bases stayed unmatched. The CDR3 nucleotides read TGTGCCAGCAGTCTCATGTTATCCGGGACAGGGTTGGGACATAGCAATCAGCCCCAGCATTTT. It encodes CASSLMLSGTGLGHSNQPQHF.

The gene calls are TRBV27 and TRBJ2-7, with TRBD1 matching 11 bases. The CDR3 covers 14 residues. Germline CDR1 MNHEY, CDR2 SMNVEV (reference sequence). Germline trimming cut 8 bases from V and 4 bases from J; bases unmatched to any gene: 7. CDR3 DNA: TGTGCCAGCCGCTCCGGGACAGGGGGGTACGAGCAGTACTTC. Its protein is CASRSGTGGYEQYF.

The gene calls are TRBV14 and TRBJ2-3, with TRBD1 as a possible D gene (7 bases). Germline lookup yields CDR1 SGHDN and CDR2 FVKESK. The CDR3 contains 15 residues. Trimming took off 3 bases at V and 3 bases at J, with 13 bases between the two ends. Written as DNA, the CDR3 is TGTGCCAGCAGCCAGATCCAGGGGGGTACAGATACGCAGTATTTT. Amino acid sequence: CASSQIQGGTDTQYF.

This clone has just a few counts. The chain combines TRBV5-5 with TRBJ1-2; D is unclear. The CDR3 covers 13 residues. The V end was cut by 1 base, the J end by 0 bases, with 4 bases between. Germline V lookup: CDR1 SGHKS, CDR2 YYEKEE (reference sequence). The CDR3 sequence: CASSLSPNYGYTF. For the CDR3, the DNA is TGTGCCAGCAGCTTGTCCCCTAACTATGGCTACACCTTC. The whole variable domain, remainder taken from reference TRBV5-5 and TRBJ1-2, is DAGVTQSPTHLIKTRGQQVTLRCSPISGHKSVSWYQQVLGQGPQFIFQYYEKEERGRGNFPDRFSARQFPNYSSELNVNALLLGDSALYLCASSLSPNYGYTFGSGTRLTVV.

The chain employs TRBV27 and TRBJ2-7; 7 bases fit TRBD2. The CDR3 runs to 15 residues. Germline V gene data show CDR1 as MNHEY and CDR2 as SMNVEV (reference sequence). V was clipped by 3 bases and J by 1 base; unmatched bases: 6. The CDR3 DNA follows: TGTGCCAGCAGTTTGGGACTACCGGGATCCTACGAGCAGTACTTC. This translates into CASSLGLPGSYEQYF.

Only one count was recorded for this clone. In DNA form, the CDR3 reads TGTGCCTGGAGGGCAGGGTACGACACAGATACGCAGTATTTT. Its translation is CAWRAGYDTDTQYF. The V and J genes are TRBV30 and TRBJ2-3, with D perhaps matching TRBD1 (5 bases). The CDR3 is 14 residues long. Trimming left V 3 bases short and J 2 bases short, with 12 bases between. Germline CDR1 and CDR2: GTSNPN and SVGIG (reference sequence).

This clone was observed once. The chain couples TRBV4-2 to TRBJ2-3; the match to TRBD2 covers 7 bases. The CDR3 extends over 15 amino acids. The V segment lost 0 bases and the J segment 4 bases; nucleotides outside the gene matches: 4. Germline values: CDR1 LGHNA, CDR2 YNFKEQ. The CDR3 region is CASSQERGSADTQYF. The CDR3, as DNA: TGTGCCAGCAGCCAAGAGCGGGGGAGTGCAGATACGCAGTATTTT.

V usage is TRBV5-1 and J usage is TRBJ2-3; D not certain. V was shortened by 0 bases and J by 5 bases, with 7 bases between the two germline ends. The length of the CDR3 is 13 residues. CDR1 SGHRS and CDR2 YFSETQ come from the germline V gene. Written as DNA, the CDR3 is TGCGCCAGCAGCTTGGCCGTTGTAGATACGCAGTATTTT. It specifies CASSLAVVDTQYF.

This clone was seen once. The gene calls are TRBV2 and TRBJ2-1; TRBD2 agrees at 11 bases. Germline V gives CDR1 SNHLY, CDR2 FYNNEI. Trimming took 6 bases from V and 7 from J; bases not matched to a gene: 5. This CDR3 has 14 amino acids. The DNA of the CDR3 is TGTGCCAGCAGCGCGACTAGCGGGGAGAATGAGCAGTTCTTC. It codes for CASSATSGENEQFF.

This clone was found a few times. The genes are TRBV30 and TRBJ1-5; possibly TRBD1 for D (5 bases). Germline CDR1 GTSNPN, CDR2 SVGIG (reference sequence). V was trimmed by 5 bases and J by 1 base, leaving 15 bases between them. The CDR3 runs 15 residues. The CDR3 sequence: CAWRTQGGSNQPQHF. The CDR3 coding sequence is TGTGCCTGGCGGACTCAGGGAGGGAGCAATCAGCCCCAGCATTTT.

The chain combines TRBV5-1 with TRBJ1-5; the D gene is possibly TRBD1 (5 bases). The V end lost 4 bases, the J end lost 4 bases, and 12 bases lay between the germline ends. This CDR3 has 14 amino acids. Germline-derived CDR1 and CDR2 are SGHRS and YFSETQ. In nucleotides, the CDR3 is TGCGCCAGCAGCCCAGACAGCCCGAATCAGCCCCAGCATTTT. This gives the protein CASSPDSPNQPQHF. The full variable domain, its missing parts supplied by reference TRBV5-1 and TRBJ1-5, is KAGVTQTPRYLIKTRGQQVTLSCSPISGHRSVSWYQQTPGQGLQFLFEYFSETQRNKGNFPGRFSGRQFSNSRSEMNVSTLELGDSALYLCASSPDSPNQPQHFGDGTRLSIL.

This clone has just one count. V usage is TRBV18 and J usage is TRBJ2-7, with TRBD2 identical over 10 bases. The CDR3 has 15 residues. V gave up 4 bases and J gave up 3 bases; unmatched junction bases: 6. Germline loops: CDR1 KGHSH, CDR2 LQKENI. CDR3: CASSLLAGEGYEQYF. The CDR3 DNA is TGTGCCAGCTCACTTCTAGCGGGAGAAGGCTACGAGCAGTACTTC.

This clone has only a few counts. The chain has TRBV5-1 and TRBJ1-1, with D maybe TRBD1 (5 bases). V was shortened by 3 bases and J by 11 bases, with 20 bases between the two germline ends. The CDR3 totals 14 residues. CDR1 and CDR2 (germline): SGHRS, YFSETQ. DNA for the CDR3: TGCGCCAGCAGCTCCGGGGCAGGTGGAAGTTCCGCTTTCTTT. Translation gives CASSSGAGGSSAFF. The full variable domain, in which reference TRBV5-1 and TRBJ1-1 provide the parts outside the CDR3, is KAGVTQTPRYLIKTRGQQVTLSCSPISGHRSVSWYQQTPGQGLQFLFEYFSETQRNKGNFPGRFSGRQFSNSRSEMNVSTLELGDSALYLCASSSGAGGSSAFFGQGTRLTVV.

The chain uses TRBV13 and TRBJ1-5, with TRBD1 matching 7 bases. This CDR3 has 14 amino acids. J gave up 5 bases and V 3 bases, and 4 bases lay outside the gene matches. Germline-derived CDR1 and CDR2 are PRHDT and FYEKMQ (reference sequence). CDR3 sequence: CASSFRDSHQPQHF. The DNA of the CDR3 is TGTGCCAGCAGCTTCCGGGACAGCCATCAGCCCCAGCATTTT.

The rearrangement uses TRBV28 and TRBJ2-6; D perhaps matches TRBD2 (6 bases). V was shortened by 7 bases and J by 4 bases, with 26 bases between the two germline ends. Germline CDR1 and CDR2: MDHEN and SYDVKM. The CDR3 loop spans 19 amino acids. The CDR3 sequence: CASMGPPGTKGGGANVLTF. The CDR3 coding sequence is TGTGCCAGCATGGGTCCACCCGGTACCAAAGGAGGGGGGGCCAACGTCCTGACTTTC. The whole variable domain, filled in from reference TRBV28 and TRBJ2-6, reads DVKVTQSSRYLVKRTGEKVFLECVQDMDHENMFWYRQDPGLGLRLIYFSYDVKMKEKGDIPEGYSVSREKKERFSLILESASTNQTSMYLCASMGPPGTKGGGANVLTFGAGSRLTVL.

V and J are TRBV7-9 and TRBJ1-5; 8 nucleotides line up with TRBD1. Germline CDR1 SEHNR, CDR2 FQNEAQ (reference sequence). The CDR3 loop spans 15 amino acids. The J segment lost 2 bases and the V segment lost 5 bases, leaving 5 bases of the junction unmatched. The CDR3 loop is CASSGQGAGNQPQHF. For the CDR3, the DNA is TGTGCCAGCAGCGGACAGGGCGCGGGCAATCAGCCCCAGCATTTT.

In DNA, the CDR3 is TGTGCCAGCAGCTTGGATTCGGGGGGTTCCCAGCATTTT. It is translated as CASSLDSGGSQHF. The chain employs TRBV7-3 and TRBJ1-5; maybe TRBD1 (5 bases). Looked up from germline, CDR1 is SGHTA and CDR2 is FQGTGA. V was clipped by 3 bases and J by 11 bases, with 14 bases between them. CDR3 size: 13 residues.

The V and J genes are TRBV6-6 and TRBJ1-5; D gene ambiguous. Between the trimmed V and J ends, which lost 6 bases and 6 bases, there was a span of 12 bases. CDR3 length equals 13 residues. From germline, CDR1 is MNHNY and CDR2 SVGAGI (reference sequence). CDR3 sequence (DNA): TGTGCCAGCAGCCGGTTAGGCGGTCAGCCCCAGCATTTT. Protein: CASSRLGGQPQHF.